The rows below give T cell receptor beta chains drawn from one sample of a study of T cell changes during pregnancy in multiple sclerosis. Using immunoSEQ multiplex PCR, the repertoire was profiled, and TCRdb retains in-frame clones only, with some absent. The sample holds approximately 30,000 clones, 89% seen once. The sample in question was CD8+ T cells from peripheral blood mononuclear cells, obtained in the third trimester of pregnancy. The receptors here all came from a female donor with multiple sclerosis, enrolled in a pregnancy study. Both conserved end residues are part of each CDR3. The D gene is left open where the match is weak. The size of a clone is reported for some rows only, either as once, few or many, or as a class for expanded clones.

cdr3_aa: CASSLYSGTEAFF
cdr3_nt: TGTGCCAGCAGCTTATATTCGGGGACTGAAGCTTTCTTT
clone_size: -
d_call: -
v_call: TRBV7-9
j_call: TRBJ1-1

cdr3_aa: CATSRDRGRRAFF
cdr3_nt: TGTGCCACCAGCAGAGATAGGGGGCGCCGAGCTTTCTTT
clone_size: -
d_call: TRBD1
v_call: TRBV15
j_call: TRBJ1-1

cdr3_aa: CASSYVAGGPGELFF
cdr3_nt: TGTGCCAGCAGTTACGTAGCGGGGGGCCCCGGGGAGCTGTTTTTT
clone_size: -
d_call: TRBD2
v_call: TRBV6-5
j_call: TRBJ2-2

cdr3_aa: CASSLDVGAAYGYTF
cdr3_nt: TGTGCCAGCAGCTTGGACGTTGGGGCCGCCTATGGCTACACCTTC
clone_size: once
d_call: -
v_call: TRBV5-4
j_call: TRBJ1-2

cdr3_aa: CASSLAQGIPNQPQHF
cdr3_nt: TGTGCCAGCAGCTTAGCGCAGGGTATCCCCAATCAGCCCCAGCATTTT
clone_size: -
d_call: -
v_call: TRBV7-9
j_call: TRBJ1-5

cdr3_aa: CASSPPDSPKNIQYF
cdr3_nt: TGTGCCAGCAGTCCCCCCGACAGTCCCAAAAACATTCAGTACTTC
clone_size: -
d_call: -
v_call: TRBV28
j_call: TRBJ2-4

cdr3_aa: CASSADRISNQPQHF
cdr3_nt: TGTGCCAGTAGTGCAGACAGAATTAGCAATCAGCCCCAGCATTTT
clone_size: -
d_call: -
v_call: TRBV19
j_call: TRBJ1-5

cdr3_aa: CASSLGGDEQFF
cdr3_nt: TGCGCCAGCAGCTTGGGGGGCGATGAGCAGTTCTTC
clone_size: -
d_call: -
v_call: TRBV5-1
j_call: TRBJ2-1

cdr3_aa: CASRPTGSSSYEQYF
cdr3_nt: TGTGCCAGCAGACCTACAGGGTCCAGCTCCTACGAGCAGTACTTC
clone_size: -
d_call: -
v_call: TRBV7-9
j_call: TRBJ2-7

cdr3_aa: CAVPGDRSSYEQYF
cdr3_nt: TGTGCCGTACCGGGGGACCGCAGCTCCTACGAGCAGTACTTC
clone_size: -
d_call: -
v_call: TRBV2
j_call: TRBJ2-7

cdr3_aa: CATSRGGGTEAFF
cdr3_nt: TGTGCCACCAGCAGAGGAGGGGGCACTGAAGCTTTCTTT
clone_size: -
d_call: -
v_call: TRBV15
j_call: TRBJ1-1

cdr3_aa: CASSVVGGGAETGELFF
cdr3_nt: TGTGCCAGCAGCGTAGTCGGCGGGGGGGCAGAAACCGGGGAGCTGTTTTTT
clone_size: -
d_call: TRBD2
v_call: TRBV9
j_call: TRBJ2-2

cdr3_aa: CASSLTATEQYF
cdr3_nt: TGTGCCAGCAGTCTGACAGCGACCGAGCAGTACTTC
clone_size: -
d_call: -
v_call: TRBV28
j_call: TRBJ2-7

cdr3_aa: CTSSLGLAPTYEQYF
cdr3_nt: TGCACCAGCAGCCTAGGACTAGCGCCTACCTACGAGCAGTACTTC
clone_size: -
d_call: -
v_call: TRBV1
j_call: TRBJ2-7

cdr3_aa: CASSERGTGWTEAFF
cdr3_nt: TGTGCCAGCAGCGAACGGGGGACCGGATGGACTGAAGCTTTCTTT
clone_size: -
d_call: -
v_call: TRBV7-2
j_call: TRBJ1-1

cdr3_aa: CASSPGLAGVEQFF
cdr3_nt: TGTGCCAGCAGCCCGGGACTAGCGGGAGTTGAGCAGTTCTTC
clone_size: -
d_call: TRBD2
v_call: TRBV5-4
j_call: TRBJ2-1

cdr3_aa: CASSRPGLAGGPDTGELFF
cdr3_nt: TGCGCCAGCAGCCGACCGGGACTAGCGGGAGGGCCGGACACCGGGGAGCTGTTTTTT
clone_size: -
d_call: TRBD2
v_call: TRBV4-1
j_call: TRBJ2-2

cdr3_aa: CASSYSDRETQYF
cdr3_nt: TGTGCCAGCAGTTACTCGGACAGAGAGACCCAGTACTTC
clone_size: -
d_call: -
v_call: TRBV6-5
j_call: TRBJ2-5

cdr3_aa: CASSFRTSGSYNEQFF
cdr3_nt: TGCGCCAGCAGTTTCCGGACTAGCGGGTCCTACAATGAGCAGTTCTTC
clone_size: -
d_call: TRBD2
v_call: TRBV5-1
j_call: TRBJ2-1

cdr3_aa: CATSRTYRGETEAFF
cdr3_nt: TGTGCCACCAGCAGAACCTACAGGGGGGAGACTGAAGCTTTCTTT
clone_size: -
d_call: TRBD1
v_call: TRBV15
j_call: TRBJ1-1

cdr3_aa: CASSEFTSGRTDTQYF
cdr3_nt: TGTGCCAGCAGTGAGTTCACTAGCGGGAGGACAGATACGCAGTATTTT
clone_size: -
d_call: TRBD2
v_call: TRBV6-4
j_call: TRBJ2-3

cdr3_aa: CASSTFTSGLTTGELFF
cdr3_nt: TGTGCCAGCAGCACCTTTACTAGCGGTTTGACTACCGGGGAGCTGTTTTTT
clone_size: -
d_call: TRBD2
v_call: TRBV7-8
j_call: TRBJ2-2

cdr3_aa: CASSLGPGEGEQFF
cdr3_nt: TGTGCCAGCAGCTTGGGCCCAGGGGAGGGTGAGCAGTTCTTC
clone_size: -
d_call: -
v_call: TRBV7-2
j_call: TRBJ2-1